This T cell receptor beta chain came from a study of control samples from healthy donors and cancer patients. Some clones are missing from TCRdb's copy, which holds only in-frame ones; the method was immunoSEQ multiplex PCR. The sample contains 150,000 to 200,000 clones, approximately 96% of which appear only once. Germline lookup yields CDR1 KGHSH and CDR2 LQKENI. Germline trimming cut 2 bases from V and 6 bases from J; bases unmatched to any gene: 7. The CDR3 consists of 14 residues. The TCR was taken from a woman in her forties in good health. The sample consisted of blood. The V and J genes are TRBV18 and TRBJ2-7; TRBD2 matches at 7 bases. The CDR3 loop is CASSPYGRIPEQYF. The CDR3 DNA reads TGTGCCAGCTCACCATACGGGAGGATCCCCGAGCAGTACTTC.